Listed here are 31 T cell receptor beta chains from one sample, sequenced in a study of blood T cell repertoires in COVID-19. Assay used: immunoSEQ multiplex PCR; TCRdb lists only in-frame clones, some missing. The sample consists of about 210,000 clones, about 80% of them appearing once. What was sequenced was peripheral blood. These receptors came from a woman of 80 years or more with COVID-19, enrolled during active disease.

CDR3 nucleotides: TGCGCCAGCGACCCGGGCGGTAGCGGGACCTACGAGCAGTACTTC. Its translation is CASDPGGSGTYEQYF. The J gene is TRBJ2-7, the V gene TRBV5-1, with 8 bases matching TRBD2. With V trimmed by 7 bases and J by 2 bases, 11 bases remained unmatched. The CDR3 runs to 15 residues. Germline V gives CDR1 SGHRS, CDR2 YFSETQ.

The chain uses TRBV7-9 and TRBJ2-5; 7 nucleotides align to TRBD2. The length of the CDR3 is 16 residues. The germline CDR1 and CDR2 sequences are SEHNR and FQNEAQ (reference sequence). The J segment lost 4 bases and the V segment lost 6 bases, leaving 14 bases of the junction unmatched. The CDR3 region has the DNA TGTGCCAGCAGGCCTTCGGGCGGGAGCTTTGGAGAGACCCAGTACTTC. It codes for CASRPSGGSFGETQYF. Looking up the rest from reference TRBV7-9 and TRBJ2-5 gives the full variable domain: DTGVSQNPRHKITKRGQNVTFRCDPISEHNRLYWYRQTLGQGPEFLTYFQNEAQLEKSRLLSDRFSAERPKGSFSTLEIQRTEQGDSAMYLCASRPSGGSFGETQYFGPGTRLLVL.

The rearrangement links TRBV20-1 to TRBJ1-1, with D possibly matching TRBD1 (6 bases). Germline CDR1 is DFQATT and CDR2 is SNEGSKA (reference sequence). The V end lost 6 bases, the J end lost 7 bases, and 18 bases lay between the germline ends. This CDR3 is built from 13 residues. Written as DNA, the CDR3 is TGCAGTGCAAGTGGGGGGGGCGCGAGTGAAGCTTTCTTT. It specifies CSASGGGASEAFF.

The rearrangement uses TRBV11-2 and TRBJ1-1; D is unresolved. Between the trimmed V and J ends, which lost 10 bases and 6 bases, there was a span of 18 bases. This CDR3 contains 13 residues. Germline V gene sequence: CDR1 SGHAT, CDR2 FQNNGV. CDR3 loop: CATKLNIVPEAFF. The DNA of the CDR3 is TGTGCCACCAAGCTCAATATTGTGCCTGAAGCTTTCTTT. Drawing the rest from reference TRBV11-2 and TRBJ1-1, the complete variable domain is EAGVAQSPRYKIIEKRQSVAFWCNPISGHATLYWYQQILGQGPKLLIQFQNNGVVDDSQLPKDRFSAERLKGVDSTLKIQPAKLEDSAVYLCATKLNIVPEAFFGQGTRLTVV.

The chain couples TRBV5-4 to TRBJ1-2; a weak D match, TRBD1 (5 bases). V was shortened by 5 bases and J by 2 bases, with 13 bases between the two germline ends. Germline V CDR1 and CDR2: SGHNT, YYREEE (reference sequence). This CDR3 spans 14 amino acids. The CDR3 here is CASSGGTSNYGYTF. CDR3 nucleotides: TGTGCCAGCAGTGGCGGGACGTCAAACTATGGCTACACCTTC.

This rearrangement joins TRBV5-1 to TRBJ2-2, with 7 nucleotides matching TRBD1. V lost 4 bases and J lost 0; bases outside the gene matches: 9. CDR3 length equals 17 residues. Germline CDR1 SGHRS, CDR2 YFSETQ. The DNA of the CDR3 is TGCGCCAGCAGCCGGACGAGGGACAGTTCGAACACCGGGGAGCTGTTTTTT. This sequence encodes CASSRTRDSSNTGELFF.

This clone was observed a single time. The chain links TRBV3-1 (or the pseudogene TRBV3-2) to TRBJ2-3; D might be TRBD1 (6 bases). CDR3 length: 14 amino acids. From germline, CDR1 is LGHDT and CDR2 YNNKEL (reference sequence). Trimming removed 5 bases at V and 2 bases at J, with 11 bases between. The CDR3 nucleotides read TGTGCCAGCAGCGCAGGGGCGTACACAGATACGCAGTATTTT. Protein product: CASSAGAYTDTQYF.

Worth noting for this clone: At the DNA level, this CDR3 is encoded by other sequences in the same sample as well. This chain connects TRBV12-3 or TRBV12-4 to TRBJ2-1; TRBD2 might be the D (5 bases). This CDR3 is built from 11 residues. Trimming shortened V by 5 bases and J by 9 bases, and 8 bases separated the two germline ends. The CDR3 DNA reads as TGTGCCAGCAGTCTCGGAGGTGAGCAGTTCTTC. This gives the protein CASSLGGEQFF.

The CDR3 sequence is CASSGQRSLAKNIQYF. As DNA, the CDR3 is TGTGCCAGTAGTGGACAGCGGAGCCTAGCCAAAAACATTCAGTACTTC. The genes are TRBV19 and TRBJ2-4, with D perhaps TRBD1 (6 bases). The V and J ends lost 5 bases and 0 bases respectively, with 14 bases between them. The CDR3 is 16 amino acids. The germline V gene encodes CDR1 LNHDA and CDR2 SQIVND (reference sequence).

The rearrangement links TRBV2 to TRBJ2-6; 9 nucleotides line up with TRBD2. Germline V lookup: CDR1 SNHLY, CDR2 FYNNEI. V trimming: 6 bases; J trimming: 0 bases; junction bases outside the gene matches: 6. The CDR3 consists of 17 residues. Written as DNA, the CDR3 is TGTGCCAGCAGGACTAGCGGAATTGTCTCTGGGGCCAACGTCCTGACTTTC. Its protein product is CASRTSGIVSGANVLTF. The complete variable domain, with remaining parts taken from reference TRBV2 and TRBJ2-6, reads EPEVTQTPSHQVTQMGQEVILRCVPISNHLYFYWYRQILGQKVEFLVSFYNNEISEKSEIFDDQFSVERPDGSNFTLKIRSTKLEDSAMYFCASRTSGIVSGANVLTFGAGSRLTVL.

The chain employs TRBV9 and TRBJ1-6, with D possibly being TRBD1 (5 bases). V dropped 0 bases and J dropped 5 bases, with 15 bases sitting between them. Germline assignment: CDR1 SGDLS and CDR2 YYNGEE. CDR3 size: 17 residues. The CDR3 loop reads CASSVGLGGTNNSPLHF. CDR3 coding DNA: TGTGCCAGCAGCGTAGGGCTGGGAGGGACGAATAATTCACCCCTCCACTTT.

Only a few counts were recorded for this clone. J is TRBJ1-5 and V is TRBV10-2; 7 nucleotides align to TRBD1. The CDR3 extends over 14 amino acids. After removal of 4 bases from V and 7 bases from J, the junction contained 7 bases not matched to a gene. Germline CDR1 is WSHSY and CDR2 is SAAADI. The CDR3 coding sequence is TGCGCCAGCAGTGCACAGGGGTGGGGACAGCCCCAGCATTTT. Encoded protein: CASSAQGWGQPQHF.

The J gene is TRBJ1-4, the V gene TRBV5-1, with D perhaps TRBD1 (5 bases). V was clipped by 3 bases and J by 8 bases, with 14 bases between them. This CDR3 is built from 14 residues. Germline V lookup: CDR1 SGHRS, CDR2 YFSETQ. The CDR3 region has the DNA TGCGCCAGCAGCTCGACAGCAGTACAGGAAAAACTGTTTTTT. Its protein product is CASSSTAVQEKLFF.

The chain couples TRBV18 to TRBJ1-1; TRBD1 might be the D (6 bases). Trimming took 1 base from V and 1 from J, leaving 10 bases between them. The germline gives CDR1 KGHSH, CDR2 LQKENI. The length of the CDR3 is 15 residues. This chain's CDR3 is CASSPQNRENTEAFF. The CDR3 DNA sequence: TGTGCCAGCTCACCACAAAACAGGGAGAACACTGAAGCTTTCTTT. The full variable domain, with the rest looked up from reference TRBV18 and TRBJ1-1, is NAGVMQNPRHLVRRRGQEARLRCSPMKGHSHVYWYRQLPEEGLKFMVYLQKENIIDESGMPKERFSAEFPKEGPSILRIQQVVRGDSAAYFCASSPQNRENTEAFFGQGTRLTVV.

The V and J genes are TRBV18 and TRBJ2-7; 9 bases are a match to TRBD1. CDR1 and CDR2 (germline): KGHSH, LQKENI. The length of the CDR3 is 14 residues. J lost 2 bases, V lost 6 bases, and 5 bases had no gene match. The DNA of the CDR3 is TGTGCCAGCTCCCTGGGACAGGGTCCCTACGAGCAGTACTTC. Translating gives CASSLGQGPYEQYF. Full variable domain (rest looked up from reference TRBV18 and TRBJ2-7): NAGVMQNPRHLVRRRGQEARLRCSPMKGHSHVYWYRQLPEEGLKFMVYLQKENIIDESGMPKERFSAEFPKEGPSILRIQQVVRGDSAAYFCASSLGQGPYEQYFGPGTRLTVT.

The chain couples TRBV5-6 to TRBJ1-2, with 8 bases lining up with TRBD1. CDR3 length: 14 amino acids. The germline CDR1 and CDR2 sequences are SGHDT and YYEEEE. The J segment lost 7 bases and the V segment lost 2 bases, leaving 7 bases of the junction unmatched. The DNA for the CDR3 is TGTGCCAGCAGCTTCAACAGGGGGTCTAGTGGCTACACCTTC. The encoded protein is CASSFNRGSSGYTF.

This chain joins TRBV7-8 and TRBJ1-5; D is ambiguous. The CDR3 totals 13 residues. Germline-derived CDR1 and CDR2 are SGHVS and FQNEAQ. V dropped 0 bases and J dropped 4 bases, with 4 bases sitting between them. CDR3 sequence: CASSLAPNQPQHF. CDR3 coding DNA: TGTGCCAGCAGCTTAGCCCCAAATCAGCCCCAGCATTTT.

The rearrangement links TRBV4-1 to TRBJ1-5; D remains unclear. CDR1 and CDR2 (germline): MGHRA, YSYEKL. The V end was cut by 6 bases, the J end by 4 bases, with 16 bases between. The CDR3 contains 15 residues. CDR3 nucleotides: TGCGCCAGCAGTCCCGCCGGTGTACGAAATCAGCCCCAGCATTTT. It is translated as CASSPAGVRNQPQHF.

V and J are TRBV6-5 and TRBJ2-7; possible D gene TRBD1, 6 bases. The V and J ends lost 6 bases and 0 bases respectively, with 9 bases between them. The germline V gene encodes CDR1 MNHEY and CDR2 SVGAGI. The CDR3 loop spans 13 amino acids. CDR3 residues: CASSTGNSYEQYF. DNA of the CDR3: TGTGCCAGCAGCACAGGGAACTCCTACGAGCAGTACTTC.

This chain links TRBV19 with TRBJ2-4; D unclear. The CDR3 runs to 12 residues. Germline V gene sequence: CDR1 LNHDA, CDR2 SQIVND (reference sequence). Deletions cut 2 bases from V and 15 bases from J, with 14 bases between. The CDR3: CASSISPTNMYF. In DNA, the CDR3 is TGTGCCAGTAGTATATCTCCCACCAACATGTACTTC.

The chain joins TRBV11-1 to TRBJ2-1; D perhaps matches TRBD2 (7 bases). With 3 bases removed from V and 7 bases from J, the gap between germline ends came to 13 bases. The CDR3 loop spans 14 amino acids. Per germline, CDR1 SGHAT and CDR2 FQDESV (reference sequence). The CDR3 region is CASSLLGGVNEQFF. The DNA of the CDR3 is TGTGCCAGCAGCTTGTTAGGGGGGGTGAATGAGCAGTTCTTC.

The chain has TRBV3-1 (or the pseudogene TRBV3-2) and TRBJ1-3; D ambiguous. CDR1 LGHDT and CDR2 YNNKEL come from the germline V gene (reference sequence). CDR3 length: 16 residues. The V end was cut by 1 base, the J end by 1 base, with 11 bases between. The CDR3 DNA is TGTGCCAGCAGCCAAGGCGGCGGCCGTTCTGGAAACACCATATATTTT. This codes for CASSQGGGRSGNTIYF.

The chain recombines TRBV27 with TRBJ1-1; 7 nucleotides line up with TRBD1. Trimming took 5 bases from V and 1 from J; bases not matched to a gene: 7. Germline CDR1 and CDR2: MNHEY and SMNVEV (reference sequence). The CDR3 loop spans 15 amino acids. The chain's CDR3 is CASSPSAGGNTEAFF. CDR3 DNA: TGTGCCAGCAGTCCAAGCGCAGGGGGGAACACTGAAGCTTTCTTT.

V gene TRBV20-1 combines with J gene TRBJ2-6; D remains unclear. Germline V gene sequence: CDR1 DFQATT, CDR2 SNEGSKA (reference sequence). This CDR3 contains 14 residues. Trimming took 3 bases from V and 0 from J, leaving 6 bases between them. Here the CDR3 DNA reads TGCAGTGCTAGTAGCACCTCTGGGGCCAACGTCCTGACTTTC. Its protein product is CSASSTSGANVLTF.

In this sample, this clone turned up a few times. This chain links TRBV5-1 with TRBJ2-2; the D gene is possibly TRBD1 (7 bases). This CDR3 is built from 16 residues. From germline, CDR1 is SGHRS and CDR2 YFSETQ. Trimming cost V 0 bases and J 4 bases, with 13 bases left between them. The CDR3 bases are TGCGCCAGCAGCTTGGCAGGGGGGAGAGGCACCGGGGAGCTGTTTTTT. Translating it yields CASSLAGGRGTGELFF.

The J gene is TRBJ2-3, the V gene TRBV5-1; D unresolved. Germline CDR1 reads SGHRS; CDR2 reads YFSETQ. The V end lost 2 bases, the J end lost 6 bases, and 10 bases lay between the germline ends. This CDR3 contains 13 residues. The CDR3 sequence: CASSFSYLDTQYF. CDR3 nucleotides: TGCGCCAGCAGCTTTTCGTATCTGGATACGCAGTATTTT.

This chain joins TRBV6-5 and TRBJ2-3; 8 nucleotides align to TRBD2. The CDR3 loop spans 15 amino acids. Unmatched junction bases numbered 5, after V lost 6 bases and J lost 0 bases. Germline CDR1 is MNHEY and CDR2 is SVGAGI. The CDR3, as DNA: TGTGCCAGCAGGACCCCTAGCGGGAGCACAGATACGCAGTATTTT. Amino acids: CASRTPSGSTDTQYF.

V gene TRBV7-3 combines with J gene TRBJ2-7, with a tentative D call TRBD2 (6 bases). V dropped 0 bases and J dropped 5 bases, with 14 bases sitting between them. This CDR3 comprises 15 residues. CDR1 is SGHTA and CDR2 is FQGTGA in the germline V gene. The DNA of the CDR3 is TGTGCCAGCAGCTTAACGGGCGGGACGAATAACGAGCAGTACTTC. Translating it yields CASSLTGGTNNEQYF.

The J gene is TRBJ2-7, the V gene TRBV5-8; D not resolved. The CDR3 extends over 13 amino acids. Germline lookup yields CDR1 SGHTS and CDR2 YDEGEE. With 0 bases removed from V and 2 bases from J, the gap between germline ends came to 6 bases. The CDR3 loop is CASSLDGAYEQYF. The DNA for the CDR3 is TGTGCCAGCAGCTTGGACGGAGCCTACGAGCAGTACTTC. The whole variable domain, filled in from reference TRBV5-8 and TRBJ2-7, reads EAGVTQSPTHLIKTRGQQATLRCSPISGHTSVYWYQQALGLGLQFLLWYDEGEERNRGNFPPRFSGRQFPNYSSELNVNALELEDSALYLCASSLDGAYEQYFGPGTRLTVT.

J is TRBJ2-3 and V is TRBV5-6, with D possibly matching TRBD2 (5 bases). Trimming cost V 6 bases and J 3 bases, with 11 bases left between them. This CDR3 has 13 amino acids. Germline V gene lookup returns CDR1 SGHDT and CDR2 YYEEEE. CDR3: CASTSWGTDTQYF. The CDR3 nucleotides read TGTGCCAGCACTAGCTGGGGAACAGATACGCAGTATTTT.

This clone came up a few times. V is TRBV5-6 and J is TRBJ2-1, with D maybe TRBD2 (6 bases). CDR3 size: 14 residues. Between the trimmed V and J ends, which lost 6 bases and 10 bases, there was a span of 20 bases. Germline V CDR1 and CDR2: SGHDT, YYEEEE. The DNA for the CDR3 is TGTGCCAGCATGGGCTCGCCGGCCGCGGGGGAGCAGTTCTTC. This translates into CASMGSPAAGEQFF.